These T cell receptor beta chains were read from a single sample in a study of cytomegalovirus exposure and HLA in healthy donors. The table came from immunoSEQ multiplex PCR; TCRdb's copy has only in-frame clones and leaves some out. The data contain 200,000 to 250,000 clones, more than 75% of them singletons. Material: PBMCs. The source is a woman in her thirties or forties in good health and CMV-seropositive. CDR3s include the opening cysteine and the closing phenylalanine or tryptophan. The D gene is left open where the match is weak. Clone size is given for some rows only: seen once, a few or many times, or a class if the clone is expanded.

abundance,j_gene,d_gene,v_gene,CDR3aa,CDR3nt
once,TRBJ2-5,NA,TRBV15,CATSPGRSSAQETQYF,TGTGCCACCAGCCCCGGGAGAAGTAGCGCCCAAGAGACCCAGTACTTC
NA,TRBJ1-1,NA,TRBV28,CASNFGTLNTEAFF,TGTGCCAGCAATTTCGGGACTTTGAACACTGAAGCTTTCTTT
once,TRBJ2-1,NA,TRBV6-5,CASRTGVEKGQFF,TGTGCCAGCAGGACCGGGGTAGAAAAAGGGCAGTTCTTC
NA,TRBJ1-1,TRBD1,TRBV6-6,CASSRGQGSNTEAFF,TGTGCCAGCAGCCGAGGACAGGGATCGAACACTGAAGCTTTCTTT
NA,TRBJ2-1,TRBD2,TRBV19,CASGGGSYNEQFF,TGTGCCAGCGGCGGGGGCTCCTACAATGAGCAGTTCTTC
NA,TRBJ2-3,TRBD2,TRBV7-9,CASSFHRRTSGGVYTQYF,TGTGCCAGCAGCTTCCACAGGCGGACTAGCGGGGGGGTATATACGCAGTATTTT
NA,TRBJ2-5,TRBD2,TRBV2,CASSVRSGGKGETQYF,TGTGCCAGCAGTGTAAGGAGCGGGGGCAAGGGAGAGACCCAGTACTTC
NA,TRBJ1-1,NA,TRBV6-5,CASSYGAEAFF,TGTGCCAGCAGTTACGGAGCTGAAGCTTTCTTT
NA,TRBJ2-1,NA,TRBV14,CASSQARVSGEQFF,TGTGCCAGCAGCCAGGCCCGGGTGTCGGGGGAGCAGTTCTTC
NA,TRBJ2-3,TRBD2,TRBV5-4,CASSLTSGGAGSTDTQYF,TGTGCCAGCAGCCTGACTAGCGGGGGGGCGGGAAGCACAGATACGCAGTATTTT
NA,TRBJ1-2,NA,TRBV28,CASSSRRGGYGYTF,TGTGCCAGCAGTTCCCGGCGGGGCGGCTATGGCTACACCTTC
NA,TRBJ1-2,NA,TRBV6-5,CASKDSLSYGYTF,TGTGCCAGCAAAGACAGTCTCAGCTATGGCTACACCTTC
NA,TRBJ2-1,TRBD2,TRBV6-5,CASSYSLAGGHNEQFF,TGTGCCAGCAGTTATAGTCTAGCGGGGGGTCACAATGAGCAGTTCTTC
NA,TRBJ2-5,TRBD2,TRBV5-5,CASSLGTSGAQETQYF,TGTGCCAGCAGCTTGGGGACTAGCGGGGCCCAAGAGACCCAGTACTTC
NA,TRBJ1-1,NA,TRBV10-3,CASRGFPNTEAFF,TGTGCCAGCAGGGGCTTCCCGAACACTGAAGCTTTCTTT
NA,TRBJ1-1,NA,TRBV10-1,CASSESPSLGRPNTEAFF,TGCGCCAGCAGTGAGTCCCCTTCACTAGGGCGACCGAACACTGAAGCTTTCTTT
NA,TRBJ2-6,TRBD2,TRBV9,CASSFPTSGGSSGANVLTF,TGTGCCAGCAGCTTTCCGACTAGCGGGGGCTCGTCGGGGGCCAACGTCCTGACTTTC
NA,TRBJ1-6,TRBD1,TRBV10-3,CAISRTGGVSPLHF,TGTGCCATCAGTCGGACAGGGGGAGTTTCACCCCTCCACTTT
NA,TRBJ2-1,TRBD2,TRBV30,CAWSEGLAGGNEQFF,TGTGCCTGGAGTGAGGGACTAGCGGGAGGCAATGAGCAGTTCTTC
NA,TRBJ1-1,NA,TRBV4-3,CASSQDEGVVTEAFF,TGCGCCAGCAGCCAAGATGAGGGGGTGGTTACTGAAGCTTTCTTT
once,TRBJ1-5,NA,TRBV18,CASSLGEAGLNQPQHF,TGTGCCAGCTCCCTAGGGGAAGCAGGCCTTAATCAGCCCCAGCATTTT
NA,TRBJ1-1,NA,TRBV7-9,CSSSSLTGGTEAFF,TGTTCCAGCAGCTCCCTGACTGGGGGGACTGAAGCTTTCTTT
NA,TRBJ2-7,TRBD1,TRBV27,CASSLSGQGPYEQYF,TGTGCCAGCAGTTTATCGGGACAGGGCCCCTACGAGCAGTACTTC
NA,TRBJ2-3,NA,TRBV19,CASSEDSGSTDTQYF,TGTGCCAGTAGTGAAGATAGCGGCAGCACAGATACGCAGTATTTT
NA,TRBJ1-2,NA,TRBV5-1,CASSSPRANYGYTF,TGCGCCAGCAGCTCCCCGAGGGCGAACTATGGCTACACCTTC
NA,TRBJ1-1,TRBD1,TRBV6-6,CASTLGTGYRNTEAFF,TGTGCCAGCACCCTGGGGACAGGGTATAGGAACACTGAAGCTTTCTTT